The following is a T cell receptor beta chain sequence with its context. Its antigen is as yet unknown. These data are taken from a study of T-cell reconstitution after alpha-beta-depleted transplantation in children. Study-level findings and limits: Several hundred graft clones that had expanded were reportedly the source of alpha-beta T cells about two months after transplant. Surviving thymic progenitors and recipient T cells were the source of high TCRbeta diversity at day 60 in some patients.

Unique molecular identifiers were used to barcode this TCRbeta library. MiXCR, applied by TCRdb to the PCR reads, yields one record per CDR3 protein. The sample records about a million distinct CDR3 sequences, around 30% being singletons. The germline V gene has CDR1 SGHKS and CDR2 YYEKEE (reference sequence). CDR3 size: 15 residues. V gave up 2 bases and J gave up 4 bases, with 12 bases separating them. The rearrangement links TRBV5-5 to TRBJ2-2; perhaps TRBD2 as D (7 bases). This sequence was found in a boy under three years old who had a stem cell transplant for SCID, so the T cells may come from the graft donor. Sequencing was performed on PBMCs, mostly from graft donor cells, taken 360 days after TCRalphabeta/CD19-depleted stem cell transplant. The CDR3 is CASSFWGGITGELFF. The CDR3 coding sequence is TGTGCCAGCAGCTTTTGGGGGGGCATCACCGGGGAGCTGTTTTTT.